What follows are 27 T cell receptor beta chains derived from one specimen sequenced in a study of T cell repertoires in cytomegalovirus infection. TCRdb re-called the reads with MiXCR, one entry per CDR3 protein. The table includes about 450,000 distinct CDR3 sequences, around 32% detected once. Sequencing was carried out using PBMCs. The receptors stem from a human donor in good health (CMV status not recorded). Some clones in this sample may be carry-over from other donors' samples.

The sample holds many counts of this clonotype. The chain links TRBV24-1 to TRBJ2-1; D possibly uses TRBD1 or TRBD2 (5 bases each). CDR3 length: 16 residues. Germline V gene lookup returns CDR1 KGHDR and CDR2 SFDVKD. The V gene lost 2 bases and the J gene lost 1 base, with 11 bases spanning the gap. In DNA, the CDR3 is TGTGCCACCAGTGATTCCGGGACGGCTTCCTACAATGAGCAGTTCTTC. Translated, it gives CATSDSGTASYNEQFF.

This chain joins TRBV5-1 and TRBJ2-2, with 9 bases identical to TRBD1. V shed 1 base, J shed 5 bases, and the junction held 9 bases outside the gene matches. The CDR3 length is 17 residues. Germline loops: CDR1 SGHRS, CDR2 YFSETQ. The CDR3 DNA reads TGCGCCAGCAGCTTGTACCCGGGACAGGGAAATACCGGGGAGCTGTTTTTT. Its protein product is CASSLYPGQGNTGELFF.

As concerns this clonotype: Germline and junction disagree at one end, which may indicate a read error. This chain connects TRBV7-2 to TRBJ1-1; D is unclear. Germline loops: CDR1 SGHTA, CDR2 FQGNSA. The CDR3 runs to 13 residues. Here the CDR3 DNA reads TGTTCCAGCCGCTTAGGCGTAAACACTGAATCGTTCTTT. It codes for CSSRLGVNTESFF. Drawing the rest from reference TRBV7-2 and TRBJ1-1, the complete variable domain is GAGVSQSPSNKVTEKGKDVELRCDPISGHTALYWYRQSLGQGLEFLIYFQGNSAPDKSGLPSDRFSAERTGGSVSTLTIQRTQQEDSAVYLCSSRLGVNTESFFGQGTRLTVV.

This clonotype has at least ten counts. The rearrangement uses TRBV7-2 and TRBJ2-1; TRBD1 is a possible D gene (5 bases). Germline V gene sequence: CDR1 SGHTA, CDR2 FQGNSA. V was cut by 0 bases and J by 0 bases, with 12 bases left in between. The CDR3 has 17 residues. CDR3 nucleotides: TGTGCCAGCAGCTTAGCTGCAGGGCGGAGCTCCTACAATGAGCAGTTCTTC. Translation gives CASSLAAGRSSYNEQFF.

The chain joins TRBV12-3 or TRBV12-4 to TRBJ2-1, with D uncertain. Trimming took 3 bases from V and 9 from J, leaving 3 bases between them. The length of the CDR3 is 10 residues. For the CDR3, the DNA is TGTGCCAGCAGTTTGATTGAGCAGTTCTTC. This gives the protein CASSLIEQFF.

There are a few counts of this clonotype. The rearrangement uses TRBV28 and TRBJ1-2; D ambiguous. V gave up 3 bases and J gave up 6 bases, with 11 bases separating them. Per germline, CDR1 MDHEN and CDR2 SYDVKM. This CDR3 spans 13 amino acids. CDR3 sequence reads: CASSFVYMNGYTF. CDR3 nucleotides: TGTGCCAGCAGTTTTGTATACATGAATGGCTACACCTTC.

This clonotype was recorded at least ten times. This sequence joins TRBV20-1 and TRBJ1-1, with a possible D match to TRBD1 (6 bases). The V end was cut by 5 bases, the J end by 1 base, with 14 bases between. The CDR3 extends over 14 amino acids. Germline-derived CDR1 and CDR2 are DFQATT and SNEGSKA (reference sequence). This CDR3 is CSAPADRQNTEAFF. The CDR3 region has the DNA TGCAGTGCTCCGGCGGACAGACAGAACACTGAAGCTTTCTTT.

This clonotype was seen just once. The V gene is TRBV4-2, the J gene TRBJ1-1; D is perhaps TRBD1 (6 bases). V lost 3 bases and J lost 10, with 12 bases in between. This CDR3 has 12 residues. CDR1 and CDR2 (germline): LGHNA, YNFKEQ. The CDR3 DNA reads TGTGCCAGCAGCCAGGAACAGGGATCAGCTTTCTTT. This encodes CASSQEQGSAFF.

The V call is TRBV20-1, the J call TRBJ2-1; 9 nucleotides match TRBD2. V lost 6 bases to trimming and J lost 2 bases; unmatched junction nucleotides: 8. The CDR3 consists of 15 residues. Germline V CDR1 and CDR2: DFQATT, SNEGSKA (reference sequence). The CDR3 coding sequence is TGCAGTGCCTTATCAGCGGGGGGCACCTACAATGAGCAGTTCTTC. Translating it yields CSALSAGGTYNEQFF.

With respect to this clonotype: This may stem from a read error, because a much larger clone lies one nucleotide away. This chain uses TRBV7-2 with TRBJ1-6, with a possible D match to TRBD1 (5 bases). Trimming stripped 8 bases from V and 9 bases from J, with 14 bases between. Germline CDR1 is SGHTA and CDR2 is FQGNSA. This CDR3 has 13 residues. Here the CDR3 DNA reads TGTGCCAGCGGACATCAAGCAAGTTCACCCCTCCACTTT. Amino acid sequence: CASGHQASSPLHF.

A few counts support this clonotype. The CDR3 DNA is TGTGCCAGCAGCTACGGACAGGGAGTGAATCATGAGCAGTTCTTC. Encoded protein: CASSYGQGVNHEQFF. The J gene is TRBJ2-1, the V gene TRBV7-9, with 8 bases identical to TRBD1. The germline V gene encodes CDR1 SEHNR and CDR2 FQNEAQ (reference sequence). The J segment lost 8 bases and the V segment lost 4 bases, leaving 10 bases of the junction unmatched. CDR3 length equals 15 residues.

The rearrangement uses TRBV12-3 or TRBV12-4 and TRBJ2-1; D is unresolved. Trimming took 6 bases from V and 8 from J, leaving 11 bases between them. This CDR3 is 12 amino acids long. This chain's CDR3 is CASSYDGHEQFF. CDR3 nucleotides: TGTGCCAGCAGCTATGACGGGCATGAGCAGTTCTTC.

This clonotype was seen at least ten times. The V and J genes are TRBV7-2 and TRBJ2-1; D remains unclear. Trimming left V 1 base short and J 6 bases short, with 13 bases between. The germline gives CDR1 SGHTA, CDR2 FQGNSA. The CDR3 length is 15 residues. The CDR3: CASSLERGPFNEQFF. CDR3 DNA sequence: TGTGCCAGCAGCTTAGAACGCGGTCCGTTCAATGAGCAGTTCTTC. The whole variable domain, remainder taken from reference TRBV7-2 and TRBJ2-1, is GAGVSQSPSNKVTEKGKDVELRCDPISGHTALYWYRQSLGQGLEFLIYFQGNSAPDKSGLPSDRFSAERTGGSVSTLTIQRTQQEDSAVYLCASSLERGPFNEQFFGPGTRLTVL.

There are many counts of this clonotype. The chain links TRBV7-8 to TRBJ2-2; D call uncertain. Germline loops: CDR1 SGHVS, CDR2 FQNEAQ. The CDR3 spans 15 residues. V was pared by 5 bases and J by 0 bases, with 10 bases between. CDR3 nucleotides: TGTGCCAGCAGCCCGATTACAGCGAACACCGGGGAGCTGTTTTTT. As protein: CASSPITANTGELFF.

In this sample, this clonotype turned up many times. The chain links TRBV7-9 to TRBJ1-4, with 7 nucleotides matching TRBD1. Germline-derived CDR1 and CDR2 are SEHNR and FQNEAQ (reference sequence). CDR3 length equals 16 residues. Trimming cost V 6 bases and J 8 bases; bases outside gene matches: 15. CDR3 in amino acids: CASSSPRGQVGEKLFF. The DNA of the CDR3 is TGTGCCAGCAGTTCTCCACGTGGACAGGTTGGCGAAAAACTGTTTTTT.

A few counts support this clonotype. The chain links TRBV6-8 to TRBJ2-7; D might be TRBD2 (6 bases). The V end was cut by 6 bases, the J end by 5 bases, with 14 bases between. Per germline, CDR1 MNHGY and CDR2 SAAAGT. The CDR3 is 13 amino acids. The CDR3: CASSLSIADEQYF. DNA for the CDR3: TGTGCCAGCAGCCTCTCAATAGCGGACGAGCAGTACTTC.

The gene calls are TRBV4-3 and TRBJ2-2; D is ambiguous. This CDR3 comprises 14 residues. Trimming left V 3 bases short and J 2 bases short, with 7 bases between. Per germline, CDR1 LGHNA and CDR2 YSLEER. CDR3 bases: TGCGCCAGCAGCCACCACCTAAACACCGGGGAGCTGTTTTTT. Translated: CASSHHLNTGELFF.

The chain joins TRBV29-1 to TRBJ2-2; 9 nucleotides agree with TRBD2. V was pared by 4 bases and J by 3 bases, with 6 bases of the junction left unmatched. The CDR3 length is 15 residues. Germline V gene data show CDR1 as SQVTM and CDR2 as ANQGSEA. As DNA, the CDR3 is TGCAGCGTTGTCGCGGCTAGCGGGGACACCGGGGAGCTGTTTTTT. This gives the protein CSVVAASGDTGELFF.

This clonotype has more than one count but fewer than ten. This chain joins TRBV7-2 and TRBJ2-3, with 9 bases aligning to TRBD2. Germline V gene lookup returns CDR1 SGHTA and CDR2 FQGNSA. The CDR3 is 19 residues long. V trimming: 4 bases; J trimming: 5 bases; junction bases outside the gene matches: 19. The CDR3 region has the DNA TGTGCCAGCAGCTCACTCCCACCGCTGAGCGGGGGGCCGGGAGATACGCAGTATTTT. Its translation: CASSSLPPLSGGPGDTQYF.

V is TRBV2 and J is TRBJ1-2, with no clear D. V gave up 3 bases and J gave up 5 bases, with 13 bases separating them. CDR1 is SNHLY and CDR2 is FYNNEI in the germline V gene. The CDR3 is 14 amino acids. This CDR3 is CASSDSNGVYGYTF. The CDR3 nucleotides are TGTGCCAGCAGTGACTCGAACGGAGTTTATGGCTACACCTTC.

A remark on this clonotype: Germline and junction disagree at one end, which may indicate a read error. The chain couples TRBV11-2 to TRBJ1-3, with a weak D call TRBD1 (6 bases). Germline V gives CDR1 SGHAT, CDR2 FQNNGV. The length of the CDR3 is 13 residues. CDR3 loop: CSSSLGGGNTIYF. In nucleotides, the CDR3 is TGTTCCAGCAGCTTAGGGGGTGGAAACACCATATATTTT.

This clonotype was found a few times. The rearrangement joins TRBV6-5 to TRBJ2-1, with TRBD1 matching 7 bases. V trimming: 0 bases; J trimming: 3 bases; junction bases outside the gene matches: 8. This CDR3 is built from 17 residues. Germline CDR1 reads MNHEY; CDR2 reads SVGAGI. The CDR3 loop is CASSYSGTDSFYNEQFF. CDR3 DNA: TGTGCCAGCAGTTACTCCGGGACAGATAGTTTCTACAATGAGCAGTTCTTC.

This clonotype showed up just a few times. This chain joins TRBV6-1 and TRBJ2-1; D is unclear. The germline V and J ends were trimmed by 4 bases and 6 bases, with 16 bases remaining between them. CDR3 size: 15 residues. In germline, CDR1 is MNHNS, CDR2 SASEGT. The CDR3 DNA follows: TGTGCCAGCAGTGCTCCGGCGGTGTCGAGCAATGAGCAGTTCTTC. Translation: CASSAPAVSSNEQFF.

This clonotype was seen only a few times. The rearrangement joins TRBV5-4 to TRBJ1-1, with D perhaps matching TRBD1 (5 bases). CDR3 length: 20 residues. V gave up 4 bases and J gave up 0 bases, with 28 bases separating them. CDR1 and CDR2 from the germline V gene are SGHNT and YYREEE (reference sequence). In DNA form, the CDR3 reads TGTGCCAGCAGCCGTGCCCCCAACAGGCTGAAAGAAAATCTGAACACTGAAGCTTTCTTT. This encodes CASSRAPNRLKENLNTEAFF.

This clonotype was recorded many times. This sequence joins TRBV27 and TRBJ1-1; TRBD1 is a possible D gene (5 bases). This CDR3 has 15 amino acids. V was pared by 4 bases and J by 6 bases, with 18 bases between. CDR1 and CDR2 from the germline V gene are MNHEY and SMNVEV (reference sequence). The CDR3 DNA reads TGTGCCAGCAGTTCCCCCTGGAGGGGAGGTTCTGAAGCTTTCTTT. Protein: CASSSPWRGGSEAFF.

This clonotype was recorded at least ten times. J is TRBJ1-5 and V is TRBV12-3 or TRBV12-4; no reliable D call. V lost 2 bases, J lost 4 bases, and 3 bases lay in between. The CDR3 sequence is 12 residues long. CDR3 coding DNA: TGTGCCAGCAGTTTAAGGAATCAGCCCCAGCATTTT. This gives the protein CASSLRNQPQHF.

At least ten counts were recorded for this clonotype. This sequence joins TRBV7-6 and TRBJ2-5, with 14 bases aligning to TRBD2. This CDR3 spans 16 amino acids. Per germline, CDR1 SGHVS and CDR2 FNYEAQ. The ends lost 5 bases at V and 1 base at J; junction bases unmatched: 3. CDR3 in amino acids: CASSLTSGGAQETQYF. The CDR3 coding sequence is TGTGCCAGCAGCCTGACTAGCGGGGGGGCCCAAGAGACCCAGTACTTC.